This T cell receptor (beta chain) emerged from a study of blood T cell repertoires in COVID-19. Study-level background: The United States, Italy and Spain provided the acute and convalescent COVID-19 samples.

Those who participated ranged in age from about 18 to 89 years and resided in 20 to 30 US areas. Participants' reported clinical history set cohort assignment. Germline V lookup: CDR1 DFQATT, CDR2 SNEGSKA (reference sequence). V dropped 5 bases and J dropped 6 bases, with 11 bases sitting between them. This CDR3 comprises 11 residues. Authors' analysis steps: By means of reference gene primer amplification, nucleated cell counts were estimated. The data were produced by immunoSEQ multiplex PCR, yet TCRdb's version contains in-frame clones alone and is incomplete. The D gene and trimming were derived from the DNA, and the V and J assignments and clone size from that table. The table includes just over 80,000 clones, around nine tenths detected once.

The chain couples TRBV20-1 to TRBJ2-7; tentatively, D is TRBD1 (5 bases). The sequencing input was PBMCs or T cells enriched from blood (not recorded which). This TCR was sampled from a woman aged 50 to 60 with acute COVID-19. CDR3 sequence reads: CSAPTGFEQYF. The CDR3 DNA reads as TGCAGTGCTCCCACAGGATTCGAGCAGTACTTC.